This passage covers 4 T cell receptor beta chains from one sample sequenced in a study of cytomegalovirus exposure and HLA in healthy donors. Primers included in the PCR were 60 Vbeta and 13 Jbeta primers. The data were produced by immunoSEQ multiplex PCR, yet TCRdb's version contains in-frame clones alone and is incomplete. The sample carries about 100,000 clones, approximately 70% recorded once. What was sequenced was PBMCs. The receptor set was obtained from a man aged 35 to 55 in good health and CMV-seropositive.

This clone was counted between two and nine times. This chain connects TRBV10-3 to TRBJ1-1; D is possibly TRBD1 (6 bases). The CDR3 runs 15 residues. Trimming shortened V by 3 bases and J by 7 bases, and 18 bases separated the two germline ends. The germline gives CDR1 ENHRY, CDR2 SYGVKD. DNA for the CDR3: TGTGCCATCAGTGACAGGGGCTCGGGGTTGATTGAAGCTTTCTTT. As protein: CAISDRGSGLIEAFF.

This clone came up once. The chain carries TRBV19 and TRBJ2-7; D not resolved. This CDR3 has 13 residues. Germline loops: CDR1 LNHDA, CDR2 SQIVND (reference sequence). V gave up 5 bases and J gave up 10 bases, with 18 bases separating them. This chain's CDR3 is CASSDSSVSPQYF. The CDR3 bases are TGTGCCAGTAGTGACTCCTCGGTTTCTCCACAGTACTTC. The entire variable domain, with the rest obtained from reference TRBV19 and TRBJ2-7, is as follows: DGGITQSPKYLFRKEGQNVTLSCEQNLNHDAMYWYRQDPGQGLRLIYYSQIVNDFQKGDIAEGYSVSREKKESFPLTVTSAQKNPTAFYLCASSDSSVSPQYFGPGTRLTVT.

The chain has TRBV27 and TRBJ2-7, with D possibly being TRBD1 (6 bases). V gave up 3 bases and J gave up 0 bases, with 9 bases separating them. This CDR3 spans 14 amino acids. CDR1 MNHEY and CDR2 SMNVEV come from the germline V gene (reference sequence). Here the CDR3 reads CASSLGAGSYEQYF. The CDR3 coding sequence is TGTGCCAGCAGTTTGGGGGCGGGCTCCTACGAGCAGTACTTC.

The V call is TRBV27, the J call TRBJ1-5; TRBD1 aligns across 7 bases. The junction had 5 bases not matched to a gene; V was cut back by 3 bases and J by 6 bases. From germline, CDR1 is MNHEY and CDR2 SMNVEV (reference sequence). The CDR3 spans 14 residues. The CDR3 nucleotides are TGTGCCAGCAGTTTTGACAGGGCCGGTCAGCCCCAGCATTTT. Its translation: CASSFDRAGQPQHF.